These T cell receptor beta chains were read from a single sample in a study of blood T cell repertoires in COVID-19. Data came from immunoSEQ multiplex PCR; TCRdb stores just in-frame clones and leaves some out. The repertoire holds some 410,000 clones, with around nine tenths as singletons. Sequenced sample: PBMCs or T cells enriched from blood (not recorded which). The receptors derive from a woman in her twenties or thirties with acute COVID-19. The CDR3 runs from the conserved cysteine through the conserved F or W. D genes are given only for firm matches. Size is omitted from some rows. Given values are once, few, many or a class for expanded clones.

V	J	size	D	CDR3	DNA
TRBV5-1	TRBJ1-3	NA	TRBD1	CASSFDRDRNTIYF	TGCGCCAGCAGCTTCGACAGGGATCGAAACACCATATATTTT
TRBV7-9	TRBJ2-3	NA	TRBD1	CASSRFKTGRTDTQYF	TGTGCCAGCAGCCGATTTAAGACAGGGCGCACAGATACGCAGTATTTT
TRBV19	TRBJ1-5	NA	NA	CASRKQDGKIQPQHF	TGTGCCAGTAGGAAGCAGGATGGTAAGATCCAGCCCCAGCATTTT
TRBV27	TRBJ1-4	NA	NA	CASGQDRTLGKLFF	TGTGCCAGCGGCCAGGACAGAACCCTAGGAAAACTGTTTTTT
TRBV9	TRBJ1-1	NA	NA	CASSAQSGDLNTEAFF	TGTGCCAGCAGCGCCCAATCGGGGGATTTGAACACTGAAGCTTTCTTT
TRBV7-2	TRBJ1-6	NA	TRBD1	CASSPQGGDSPLHF	TGTGCCAGCAGCCCCCAGGGGGGAGATTCACCCCTCCACTTT
TRBV5-6	TRBJ2-2	NA	NA	CASSLLSAGSSIYTGELFF	TGTGCCAGCAGCTTGTTATCCGCGGGAAGCTCCATATACACCGGGGAGCTGTTTTTT
TRBV5-1	TRBJ2-1	NA	TRBD1	CASSLEDRGNEQFF	TGCGCCAGCAGCTTGGAGGACAGGGGTAATGAGCAGTTCTTC
TRBV6-5	TRBJ1-3	NA	NA	CASSYSDSPGNTIYF	TGTGCCAGCAGTTACTCGGACAGCCCTGGAAACACCATATATTTT
TRBV2	TRBJ1-5	NA	NA	CASSERVNSVLLNQPQHF	TGTGCCAGCAGTGAGAGGGTCAACAGCGTTTTACTCAATCAGCCCCAGCATTTT
TRBV2	TRBJ2-2	NA	NA	CASSSTIATGELFF	TGTGCCAGCAGTTCAACCATAGCTACCGGGGAGCTGTTTTTT
TRBV11-2	TRBJ1-4	NA	NA	CASSRRRGGEKLFF	TGTGCCAGCAGCAGACGACGGGGGGGTGAAAAACTGTTTTTT
TRBV4-1	TRBJ1-5	NA	TRBD1	CASSPGQGDQPQHF	TGCGCCAGCAGCCCTGGACAGGGAGATCAGCCCCAGCATTTT
TRBV5-1	TRBJ1-2	NA	NA	CASSLGIGTPVGYTF	TGCGCCAGCAGCTTGGGGATAGGGACACCGGTTGGCTACACCTTC
TRBV7-9	TRBJ1-2	NA	NA	CASSSGSQGYTF	TGTGCCAGCAGCTCCGGGTCGCAAGGCTACACCTTC
TRBV15	TRBJ1-5	once	TRBD1	CATSQGRDRGNQPQHF	TGTGCCACCAGCCAAGGGCGGGACAGGGGGAATCAGCCCCAGCATTTT
TRBV2	TRBJ2-2	NA	NA	CASSEAPPTGELFF	TGTGCCAGCAGTGAAGCTCCTCCCACCGGGGAGCTGTTTTTT
TRBV2	TRBJ1-2	NA	TRBD1	CASGGQGGARDGYTF	TGTGCCAGCGGGGGACAGGGGGGTGCCCGGGATGGCTACACCTTC
TRBV9	TRBJ2-7	NA	NA	CASSASPQGYGVYEQYF	TGTGCCAGCAGCGCCTCCCCTCAGGGTTATGGAGTCTACGAGCAGTACTTC
TRBV5-5	TRBJ2-2	NA	TRBD1	CASSLPWGQGGGELFF	TGTGCCAGCAGCTTGCCATGGGGACAGGGGGGCGGGGAGCTGTTTTTT
TRBV14	TRBJ1-2	NA	TRBD1	CASSHGTGATRVYGYTF	TGTGCCAGCAGCCACGGGACAGGCGCCACTCGGGTCTATGGCTACACCTTC
TRBV18	TRBJ1-2	once	TRBD1	CASSPGTGNYGYTF	TGTGCCAGCTCGCCCGGGACAGGGAACTATGGCTACACCTTC
TRBV2	TRBJ2-2	NA	NA	CASSVLLGSGELFF	TGTGCCAGCAGTGTTCTTCTCGGGTCCGGGGAGCTGTTTTTT
TRBV4-1	TRBJ1-2	NA	TRBD1	CASSQVGQGQYDGYTF	TGCGCCAGCAGCCAGGTAGGACAGGGTCAATATGATGGCTACACCTTC
TRBV20-1	TRBJ1-1	NA	NA	CSASKNTEAFF	TGCAGTGCGTCAAAGAACACTGAAGCTTTCTTT
TRBV5-4	TRBJ2-5	once	NA	CASSLRGARQETQYF	TGTGCCAGCAGCTTGCGGGGGGCGAGACAAGAGACCCAGTACTTC
TRBV5-1	TRBJ1-1	NA	TRBD1	CASSSERDRFSTEAFF	TGCGCCAGCAGCTCGGAAAGGGACAGGTTTTCCACTGAAGCTTTCTTT
TRBV2	TRBJ2-3	NA	NA	CASIFGGLSTDTQYF	TGTGCCAGCATCTTCGGCGGGCTTAGCACAGATACGCAGTATTTT
TRBV19	TRBJ1-6	NA	NA	CASTHPRNNSPLHF	TGTGCCAGTACCCATCCGCGGAATAATTCACCCCTCCACTTT
TRBV5-1	TRBJ2-5	NA	TRBD1	CASSPRQGLGTQYF	TGCGCCAGCAGCCCGCGACAGGGATTGGGGACCCAGTACTTC
TRBV27	TRBJ2-3	once	NA	CASSLRVTDTQYF	TGTGCCAGCAGTTTACGAGTCACAGATACGCAGTATTTT
TRBV18	TRBJ2-2	NA	NA	CASSRSRGTIGELFF	TGTGCCAGCTCACGGTCCCGGGGGACGATCGGGGAGCTGTTTTTT
TRBV24-1	TRBJ2-2	NA	TRBD1	CATSGTGGNGELFF	TGTGCCACCAGTGGGACAGGGGGCAACGGGGAGCTGTTTTTT
TRBV6-1	TRBJ2-7	NA	TRBD2	CASSESPAGAYEQYF	TGTGCCAGCAGTGAAAGCCCAGCGGGGGCCTACGAGCAGTACTTC
TRBV5-1	TRBJ2-2	NA	NA	CATSRDGPPGELFF	TGCGCCACCAGCCGGGATGGGCCCCCCGGGGAGCTGTTTTTT
TRBV11-2	TRBJ2-7	NA	TRBD2	CASSRTSGGLNSYEQYF	TGTGCCAGCAGCCGGACTAGCGGGGGGCTAAACTCCTACGAGCAGTACTTC
TRBV7-2	TRBJ2-5	NA	TRBD2	CASSSIAGGPETQYF	TGTGCCAGCAGCTCCATAGCGGGGGGGCCGGAAACCCAGTACTTC
TRBV28	TRBJ1-5	NA	NA	CASSGGGPRDGNQPQHF	TGTGCCAGCAGTGGAGGCGGGCCGAGGGATGGCAATCAGCCCCAGCATTTT
TRBV29-1	TRBJ1-1	NA	NA	CSVVRWTEAFF	TGCAGCGTTGTCAGGTGGACTGAAGCTTTCTTT
TRBV3-1/TRBV3-2	TRBJ1-5	NA	NA	CASSLQGSSSNQPQHF	TGTGCCAGCAGCTTGCAGGGGTCGTCTAGCAATCAGCCCCAGCATTTT
TRBV5-1	TRBJ2-1	once	NA	CASSVARLTDYNEQFF	TGCGCCAGCAGCGTAGCCCGACTAACGGACTACAATGAGCAGTTCTTC
TRBV4-3	TRBJ2-1	NA	NA	CASSQAGQSYNEQFF	TGCGCCAGCAGCCAAGCAGGGCAATCCTACAATGAGCAGTTCTTC
TRBV9	TRBJ2-7	NA	NA	CASSPGPGTYEQYF	TGTGCCAGCAGCCCCGGGCCGGGAACCTACGAGCAGTACTTC
TRBV27	TRBJ1-1	few	TRBD1	CASSSWDRGWTEAFF	TGTGCCAGCAGTTCGTGGGACAGGGGGTGGACTGAAGCTTTCTTT
TRBV2	TRBJ1-5	NA	NA	CASRAGLNQPQHF	TGTGCCAGCAGGGCTGGACTCAATCAGCCCCAGCATTTT
TRBV30	TRBJ1-2	NA	NA	CAWSEGGPNGYTF	TGTGCCTGGAGTGAAGGAGGCCCTAATGGCTACACCTTC
TRBV30	TRBJ2-7	NA	NA	CALSGGIDEQYF	TGTGCCCTCTCTGGAGGGATCGACGAGCAGTACTTC
TRBV10-1	TRBJ2-7	NA	TRBD2	CASSAAGVSYEQYF	TGCGCCAGCAGTGCCGCGGGGGTCTCCTACGAGCAGTACTTC
TRBV7-2	TRBJ2-3	NA	NA	CASSLPLAGTDTQYF	TGTGCCAGCAGCTTACCACTAGCCGGCACAGATACGCAGTATTTT